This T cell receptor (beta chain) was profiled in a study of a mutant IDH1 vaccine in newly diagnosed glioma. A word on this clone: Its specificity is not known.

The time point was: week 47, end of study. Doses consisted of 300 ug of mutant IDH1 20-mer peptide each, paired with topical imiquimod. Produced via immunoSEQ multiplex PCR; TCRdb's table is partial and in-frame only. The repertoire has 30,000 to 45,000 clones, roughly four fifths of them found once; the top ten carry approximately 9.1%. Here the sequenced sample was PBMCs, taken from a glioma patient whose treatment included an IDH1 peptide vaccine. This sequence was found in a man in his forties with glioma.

CDR3 amino acids: CASSDALPREGRETQYF. The CDR3 DNA follows: TGTGCCAGCAGCGACGCCCTTCCGCGGGAGGGCCGAGAGACCCAGTACTTC. The V and J genes are TRBV11-3 and TRBJ2-5; 9 bases map to TRBD2. After removal of 5 bases from V and 4 bases from J, the junction contained 14 bases not matched to a gene. Germline CDR1 is SGHNT and CDR2 is YENEEA. The CDR3 contains 17 residues.